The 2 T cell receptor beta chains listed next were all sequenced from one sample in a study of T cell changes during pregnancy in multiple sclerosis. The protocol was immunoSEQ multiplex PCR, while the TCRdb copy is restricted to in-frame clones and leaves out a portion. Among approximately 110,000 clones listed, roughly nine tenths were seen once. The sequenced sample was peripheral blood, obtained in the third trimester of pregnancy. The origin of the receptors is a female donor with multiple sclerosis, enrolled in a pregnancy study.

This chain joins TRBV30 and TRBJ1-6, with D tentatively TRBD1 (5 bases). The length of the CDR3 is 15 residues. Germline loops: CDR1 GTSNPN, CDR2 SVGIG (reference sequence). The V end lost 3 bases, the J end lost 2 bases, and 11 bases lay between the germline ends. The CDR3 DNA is TGTGCCTGGAGGGGGCTGGGGCCCTATAATTCACCCCTCCACTTT. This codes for CAWRGLGPYNSPLHF.

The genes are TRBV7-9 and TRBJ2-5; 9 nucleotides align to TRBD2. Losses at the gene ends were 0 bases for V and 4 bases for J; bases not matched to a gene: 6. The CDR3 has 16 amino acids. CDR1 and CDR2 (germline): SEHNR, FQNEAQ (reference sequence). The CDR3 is CASSLALNSGRETQYF. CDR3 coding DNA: TGTGCCAGCAGCTTAGCGCTAAATAGCGGGAGAGAGACCCAGTACTTC. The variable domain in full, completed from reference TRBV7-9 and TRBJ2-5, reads DTGVSQNPRHKITKRGQNVTFRCDPISEHNRLYWYRQTLGQGPEFLTYFQNEAQLEKSRLLSDRFSAERPKGSFSTLEIQRTEQGDSAMYLCASSLALNSGRETQYFGPGTRLLVL.